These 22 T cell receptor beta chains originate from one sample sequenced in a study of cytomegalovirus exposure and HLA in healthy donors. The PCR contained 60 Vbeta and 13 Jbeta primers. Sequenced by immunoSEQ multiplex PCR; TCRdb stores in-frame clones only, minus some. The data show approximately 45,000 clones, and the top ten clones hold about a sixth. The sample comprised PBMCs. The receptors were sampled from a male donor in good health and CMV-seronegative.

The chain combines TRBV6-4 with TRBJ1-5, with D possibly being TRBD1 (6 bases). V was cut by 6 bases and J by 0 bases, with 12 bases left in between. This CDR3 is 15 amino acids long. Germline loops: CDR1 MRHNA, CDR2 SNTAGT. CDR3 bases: TGTGCCAGCAGGGAGACAGGAAATAGCAATCAGCCCCAGCATTTT. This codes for CASRETGNSNQPQHF.

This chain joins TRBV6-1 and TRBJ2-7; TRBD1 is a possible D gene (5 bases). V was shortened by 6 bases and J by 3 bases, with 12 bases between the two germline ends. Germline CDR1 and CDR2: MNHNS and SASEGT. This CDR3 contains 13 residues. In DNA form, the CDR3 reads TGTGCCAGCAGAATTACAGGACGCTACGAGCAGTACTTC. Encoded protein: CASRITGRYEQYF.

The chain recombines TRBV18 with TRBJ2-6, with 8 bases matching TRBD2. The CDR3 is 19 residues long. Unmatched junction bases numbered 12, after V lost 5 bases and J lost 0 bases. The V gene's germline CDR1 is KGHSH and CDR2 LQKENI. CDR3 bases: TGTGCCAGCTCAACCGCAATAGCGGGGACCAACTCTGGGGCCAACGTCCTGACTTTC. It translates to CASSTAIAGTNSGANVLTF.

CDR3 sequence: CAWNPSGGNNQPQHF. The CDR3 bases are TGTGCCTGGAATCCCTCAGGAGGTAACAATCAGCCCCAGCATTTT. V usage is TRBV30 and J usage is TRBJ1-5; no clear D. The CDR3 has 15 residues. Deletions cut 4 bases from V and 3 bases from J, with 16 bases between. The germline CDR1 and CDR2 sequences are GTSNPN and SVGIG (reference sequence).

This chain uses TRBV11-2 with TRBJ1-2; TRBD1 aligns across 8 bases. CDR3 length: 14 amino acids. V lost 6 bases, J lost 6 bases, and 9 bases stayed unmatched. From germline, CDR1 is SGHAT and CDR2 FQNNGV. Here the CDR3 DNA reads TGTGCCAGCAGTAAGACAGGGGTTGATGATGGCTACACCTTC. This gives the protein CASSKTGVDDGYTF.

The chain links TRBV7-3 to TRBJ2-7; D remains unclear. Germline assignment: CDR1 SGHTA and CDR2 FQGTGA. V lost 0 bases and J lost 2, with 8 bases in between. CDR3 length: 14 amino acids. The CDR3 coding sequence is TGTGCCAGCAGCTTAACCCACAGCACCTACGAGCAGTACTTC. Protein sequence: CASSLTHSTYEQYF.

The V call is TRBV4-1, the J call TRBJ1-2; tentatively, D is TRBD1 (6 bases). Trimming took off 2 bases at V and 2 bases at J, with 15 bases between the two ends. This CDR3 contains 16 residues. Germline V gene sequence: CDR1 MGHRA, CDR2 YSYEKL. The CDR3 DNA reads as TGCGCCAGCAGCCAAAGACAGGATAGGACCAACTATGGCTACACCTTC. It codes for CASSQRQDRTNYGYTF.

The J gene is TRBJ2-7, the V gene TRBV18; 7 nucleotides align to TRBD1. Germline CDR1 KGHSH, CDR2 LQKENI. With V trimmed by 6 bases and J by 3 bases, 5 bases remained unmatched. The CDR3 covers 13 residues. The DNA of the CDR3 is TGTGCCAGCTCCTTGACAGGGATCTACGAGCAGTACTTC. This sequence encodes CASSLTGIYEQYF.

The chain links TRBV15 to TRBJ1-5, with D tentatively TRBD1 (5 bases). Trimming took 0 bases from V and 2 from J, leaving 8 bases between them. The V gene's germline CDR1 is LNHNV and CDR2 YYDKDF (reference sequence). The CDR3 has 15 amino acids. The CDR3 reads CATSRDAGGNQPQHF. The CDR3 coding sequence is TGTGCCACCAGCAGAGATGCGGGGGGCAATCAGCCCCAGCATTTT.

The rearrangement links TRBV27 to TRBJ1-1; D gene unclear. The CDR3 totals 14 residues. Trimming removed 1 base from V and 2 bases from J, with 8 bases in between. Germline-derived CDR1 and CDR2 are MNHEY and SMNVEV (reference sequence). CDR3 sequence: CASSLFGGNTEAFF. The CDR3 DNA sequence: TGTGCCAGCAGTTTATTCGGCGGTAACACTGAAGCTTTCTTT.

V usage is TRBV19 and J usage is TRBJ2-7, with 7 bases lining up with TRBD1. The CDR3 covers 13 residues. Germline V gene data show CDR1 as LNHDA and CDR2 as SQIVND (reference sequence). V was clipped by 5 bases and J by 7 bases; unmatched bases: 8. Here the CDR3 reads CASSVNTGAEQYF. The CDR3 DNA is TGTGCCAGTAGTGTCAATACAGGGGCTGAGCAGTACTTC.

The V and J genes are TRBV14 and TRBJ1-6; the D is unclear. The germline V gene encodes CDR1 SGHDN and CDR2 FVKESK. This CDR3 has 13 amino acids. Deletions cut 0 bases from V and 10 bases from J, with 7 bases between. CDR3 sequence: CASSQDPTSPLHF. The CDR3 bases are TGTGCCAGCAGCCAAGATCCTACGTCACCCCTCCACTTT.

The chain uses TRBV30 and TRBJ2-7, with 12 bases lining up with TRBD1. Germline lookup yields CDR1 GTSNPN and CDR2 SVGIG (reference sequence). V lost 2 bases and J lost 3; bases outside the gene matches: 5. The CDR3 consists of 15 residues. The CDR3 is CAWSMGTGGRYEQYF. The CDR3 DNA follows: TGTGCCTGGAGTATGGGGACAGGGGGCCGCTACGAGCAGTACTTC.

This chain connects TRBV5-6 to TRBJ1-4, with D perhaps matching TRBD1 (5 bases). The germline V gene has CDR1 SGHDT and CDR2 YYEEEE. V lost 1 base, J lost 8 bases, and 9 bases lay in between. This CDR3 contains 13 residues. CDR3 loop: CASSLRGLEKLFF. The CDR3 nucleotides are TGTGCCAGCAGCTTGAGGGGTTTGGAAAAACTGTTTTTT.

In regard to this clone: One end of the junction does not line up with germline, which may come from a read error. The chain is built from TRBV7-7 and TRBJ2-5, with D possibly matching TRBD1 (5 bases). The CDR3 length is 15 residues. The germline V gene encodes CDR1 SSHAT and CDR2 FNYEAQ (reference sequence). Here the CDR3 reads CASSLVPGHQETQYF. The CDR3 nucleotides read TGTGCTAGCAGCTTAGTACCAGGGCACCAAGAGACCCAGTACTTC.

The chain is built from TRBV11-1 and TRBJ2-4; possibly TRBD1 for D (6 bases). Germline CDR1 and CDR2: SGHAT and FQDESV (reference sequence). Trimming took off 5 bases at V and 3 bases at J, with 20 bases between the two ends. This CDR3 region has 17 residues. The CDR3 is CASSQRWDIAHKNIQYF. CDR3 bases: TGTGCCAGCAGCCAACGCTGGGACATAGCCCACAAAAACATTCAGTACTTC.

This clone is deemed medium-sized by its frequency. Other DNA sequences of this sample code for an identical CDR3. The CDR3 DNA follows: TGCGCCAGCAGTACAGGGGATAGCAATCAGCCCCAGCATTTT. Translating it yields CASSTGDSNQPQHF. J is TRBJ1-5 and V is TRBV4-1, with 7 bases identical to TRBD1. The CDR3 has 14 residues. The germline V gene encodes CDR1 MGHRA and CDR2 YSYEKL. After removal of 6 bases from V and 0 bases from J, the junction contained 2 bases not matched to a gene.

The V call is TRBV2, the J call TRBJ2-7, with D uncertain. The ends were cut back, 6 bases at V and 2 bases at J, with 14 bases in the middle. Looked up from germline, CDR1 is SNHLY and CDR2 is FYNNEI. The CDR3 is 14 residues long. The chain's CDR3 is CASRPEATAYEQYF. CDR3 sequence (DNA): TGTGCCAGCAGGCCGGAAGCTACAGCCTACGAGCAGTACTTC.

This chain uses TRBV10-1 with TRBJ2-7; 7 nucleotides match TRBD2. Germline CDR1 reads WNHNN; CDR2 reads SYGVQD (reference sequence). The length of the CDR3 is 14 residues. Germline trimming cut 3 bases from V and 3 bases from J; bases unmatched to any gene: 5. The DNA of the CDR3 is TGCGCCAGCAGTGATAGCGGGTCCCGCTACGAGCAGTACTTC. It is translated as CASSDSGSRYEQYF.

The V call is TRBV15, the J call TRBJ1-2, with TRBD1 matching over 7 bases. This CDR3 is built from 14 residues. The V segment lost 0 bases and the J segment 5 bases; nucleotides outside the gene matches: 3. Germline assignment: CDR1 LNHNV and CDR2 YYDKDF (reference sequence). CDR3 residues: CATSRDRGMYGYTF. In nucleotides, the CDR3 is TGTGCCACCAGCAGAGACAGGGGGATGTATGGCTACACCTTC.

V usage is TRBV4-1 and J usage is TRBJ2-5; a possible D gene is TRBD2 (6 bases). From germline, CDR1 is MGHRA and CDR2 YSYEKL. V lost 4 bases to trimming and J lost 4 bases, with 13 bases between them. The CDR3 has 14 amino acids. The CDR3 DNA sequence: TGCGCCAGCAGCCGACTAGTAGGATCAGAGACCCAGTACTTC. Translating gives CASSRLVGSETQYF.

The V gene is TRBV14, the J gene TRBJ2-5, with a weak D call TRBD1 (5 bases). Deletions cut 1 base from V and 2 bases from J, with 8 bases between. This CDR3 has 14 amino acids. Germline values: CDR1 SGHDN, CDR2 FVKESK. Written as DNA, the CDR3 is TGTGCCAGCAGCCAAGTTGGGGCGCAAGAGACCCAGTACTTC. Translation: CASSQVGAQETQYF.